The 20 T cell receptor beta chains below all came from one sample that was sequenced in a study of beta chain features in type 1 diabetes (dated by TCRdb to the late 2010s). Library preparation employed the immunoSEQ multiplex PCR assay. The entire amount of isolated RNA was reverse transcribed using the High Capacity cDNA Reverse Transcription Kit, so the sequenced TCRB transcripts were expressed ones. The table was pulled from immuneACCESS by TCRdb, which kept in-frame rearrangements only. Such tables lose some clones; where checked, under half of the loss comes from unresolved V genes, and the rest has no known cause. This sample lists hundreds of thousands of clones; under 20% were detected once. 0.023% of the sample lies in the top ten. The sample consisted of naive CD4+ T cells from blood. What this sample's cell subset or site label stands for: true naive CD4+ T cells. Source of these receptors: a woman younger than 35 in good health.

The J gene is TRBJ2-1, the V gene TRBV5-6, with TRBD2 matching 10 bases. With 5 bases clipped from V and 3 bases from J, the junction kept 8 bases outside the gene matches. Germline CDR1 and CDR2: SGHDT and YYEEEE. The CDR3 loop spans 16 amino acids. DNA of the CDR3: TGTGCCAGCAGTCCTACCCGGACTAGCGGCTACAATGAGCAGTTCTTC. It codes for CASSPTRTSGYNEQFF.

The rearrangement joins TRBV25-1 to TRBJ1-1; D not certain. Germline V lookup: CDR1 MGHDK, CDR2 SYGVNS. The CDR3 sequence is 14 residues long. V lost 2 bases and J 5 bases, leaving 12 bases between the germline ends. CDR3 sequence (DNA): TGTGCCAGCAGTGAAGCCGGGCGCGGGACTGAAGCTTTCTTT. Its protein is CASSEAGRGTEAFF. The whole variable domain, remainder taken from reference TRBV25-1 and TRBJ1-1, is EADIYQTPRYLVIGTGKKITLECSQTMGHDKMYWYQQDPGMELHLIHYSYGVNSTEKGDLSSESTVSRIRTEHFPLTLESARPSHTSQYLCASSEAGRGTEAFFGQGTRLTVV.

The chain employs TRBV20-1 and TRBJ2-7; D call uncertain. The CDR3 totals 11 residues. The germline V and J ends were trimmed by 6 bases and 2 bases, with 8 bases remaining between them. CDR1 is DFQATT, CDR2 SNEGSKA, per germline (reference sequence). CDR3 in amino acids: CSAPRPYEQYF. CDR3 DNA: TGCAGTGCCCCGAGGCCCTACGAGCAGTACTTC.

The rearrangement uses TRBV20-1 and TRBJ1-2; TRBD1 might be the D (6 bases). This CDR3 spans 11 amino acids. Trimming took 3 bases from V and 8 from J, leaving 10 bases between them. The germline V gene has CDR1 DFQATT and CDR2 SNEGSKA (reference sequence). CDR3 bases: TGCAGTGCTAGTGGCAGGGGCGGCTACACCTTC. Its protein is CSASGRGGYTF.

This clone was observed a handful of times. CDR3 region: CASSPRPLAKNIQYF. The CDR3 DNA is TGTGCCAGCAGCCCCAGACCTTTAGCCAAAAACATTCAGTACTTC. J is TRBJ2-4 and V is TRBV2; D gene unclear. In germline, CDR1 is SNHLY, CDR2 FYNNEI. Trimming removed 6 bases at V and 0 bases at J, with 12 bases between. The CDR3 length is 15 residues.

The chain combines TRBV2 with TRBJ2-1; possibly TRBD2 for D (6 bases). The CDR3 loop spans 14 amino acids. Deletions cut 5 bases from V and 3 bases from J, with 11 bases between. The germline gives CDR1 SNHLY, CDR2 FYNNEI. For the CDR3, the DNA is TGTGCCAGCAGTACTAGCACCGGCTACAATGAGCAGTTCTTC. This encodes CASSTSTGYNEQFF.

This chain links TRBV6-5 with TRBJ2-3; 7 nucleotides agree with TRBD1. The CDR3 extends over 15 amino acids. V lost 5 bases and J lost 3; bases outside the gene matches: 8. The germline V gene encodes CDR1 MNHEY and CDR2 SVGAGI. CDR3 sequence (DNA): TGTGCCAGCAGTCGACAGGGTCTTGGAACAGATACGCAGTATTTT. The encoded protein is CASSRQGLGTDTQYF.

The chain has TRBV4-2 and TRBJ2-7; TRBD2 might be the D (6 bases). Per germline, CDR1 LGHNA and CDR2 YNFKEQ. CDR3 length: 18 residues. V was pared by 0 bases and J by 5 bases, with 23 bases between. The CDR3 region is CASSQERLRGNSEDEQYF. In nucleotides, the CDR3 is TGTGCCAGCAGCCAAGAAAGGCTCCGGGGGAATAGCGAGGACGAGCAGTACTTC.

This clone came up a few times. An end of the junction differs from the germline gene, which may be a read error. In DNA form, the CDR3 reads TGCAGTGCCACAACAGGGTTTTTTGTAGGTTTT. It yields the protein CSATTGFFVGF. This chain connects TRBV20-1 to TRBJ2-3; D might be TRBD1 (6 bases). The CDR3 spans 11 residues. CDR1 DFQATT and CDR2 SNEGSKA come from the germline V gene (reference sequence).

The J gene is TRBJ2-7, the V gene TRBV7-9; 9 bases match TRBD2. Germline V CDR1 and CDR2: SEHNR, FQNEAQ (reference sequence). The V segment lost 1 base and the J segment 2 bases; nucleotides outside the gene matches: 3. The CDR3 is made up of 15 amino acids. The CDR3 loop is CASSLVVAGAYEQYF. The CDR3 DNA follows: TGTGCCAGCAGCTTAGTGGTAGCGGGAGCCTACGAGCAGTACTTC.

The chain employs TRBV6-1 and TRBJ2-1; 13 positions match TRBD2. J lost 7 bases, V lost 8 bases, and 8 bases had no gene match. The CDR3 spans 15 residues. Germline CDR1 is MNHNS and CDR2 is SASEGT. The CDR3 DNA reads TGTGCCAGCGACGAGGGGACTAGCGGGAAAAATGAGCAGTTCTTC. Translating gives CASDEGTSGKNEQFF.

J is TRBJ2-3 and V is TRBV15; 9 positions match TRBD1. Looked up from germline, CDR1 is LNHNV and CDR2 is YYDKDF (reference sequence). The CDR3 loop spans 16 amino acids. With 5 bases clipped from V and 4 bases from J, the junction kept 10 bases outside the gene matches. CDR3 region: CATSLQGQGIADTQYF. CDR3 in DNA: TGTGCCACCAGCCTTCAGGGACAGGGAATCGCAGATACGCAGTATTTT.

The genes are TRBV18 and TRBJ2-5; D may be TRBD1 (5 bases). The CDR3 is made up of 15 amino acids. Deletions cut 2 bases from V and 2 bases from J, with 12 bases between. Per germline, CDR1 KGHSH and CDR2 LQKENI. CDR3 loop: CASSPGAVEQETQYF. The DNA for the CDR3 is TGTGCCAGCTCACCAGGGGCAGTGGAACAAGAGACCCAGTACTTC.

This clone was counted a few times. The V gene is TRBV7-9, the J gene TRBJ2-1; the match to TRBD2 covers 11 bases. V dropped 3 bases and J dropped 3; count of bases not matched to a gene: 10. This CDR3 region has 18 residues. Germline-derived CDR1 and CDR2 are SEHNR and FQNEAQ (reference sequence). The CDR3 nucleotides are TGTGCCAGCAGCTTGAGACTAGCGGGAATCTCTATCTACAATGAGCAGTTCTTC. Its translation is CASSLRLAGISIYNEQFF.

V and J are TRBV20-1 and TRBJ1-5; D perhaps matches TRBD1 (5 bases). CDR3 size: 11 residues. Germline V gene sequence: CDR1 DFQATT, CDR2 SNEGSKA (reference sequence). Trimming removed 3 bases at V and 11 bases at J, with 11 bases between. CDR3 sequence reads: CSARGVSAQHF. As DNA, the CDR3 is TGCAGTGCTAGGGGGGTTTCGGCCCAGCATTTT.

This chain uses TRBV2 with TRBJ2-3; 8 bases are a match to TRBD2. CDR1 is SNHLY and CDR2 is FYNNEI in the germline V gene. This CDR3 contains 15 residues. J lost 5 bases, V lost 2 bases, and 6 bases had no gene match. The CDR3 DNA reads as TGTGCCAGCAGTGAATCGGGCGGGAGGAAAGATACGCAGTATTTT. Its translation: CASSESGGRKDTQYF.

This clone was picked up a small number of times. V is TRBV7-8 and J is TRBJ2-5; the D call may be TRBD1 or TRBD2 (5 bases each). This CDR3 has 16 amino acids. The V gene's germline CDR1 is SGHVS and CDR2 FQNEAQ. The V end lost 1 base, the J end lost 0 bases, and 12 bases lay between the germline ends. The CDR3 protein is CASSLGSGTHQETQYF. The CDR3 bases are TGTGCCAGCAGCTTAGGATCCGGGACCCACCAAGAGACCCAGTACTTC.

This sequence joins TRBV9 and TRBJ2-2, with 10 bases that match TRBD2. The CDR3 spans 16 residues. V trimming: 3 bases; J trimming: 0 bases; junction bases outside the gene matches: 2. Germline CDR1 and CDR2: SGDLS and YYNGEE. CDR3 sequence reads: CASSAGLAANTGELFF. The CDR3 DNA sequence: TGTGCCAGCAGCGCCGGACTAGCGGCGAACACCGGGGAGCTGTTTTTT.

This rearrangement joins TRBV19 to TRBJ2-1; D is uncertain. Germline V gives CDR1 LNHDA, CDR2 SQIVND (reference sequence). The V and J ends lost 2 bases and 0 bases respectively, with 17 bases between them. The CDR3 runs to 18 residues. The DNA for the CDR3 is TGTGCCAGTAGTATAAGGGCTAGAGGATATAGCTCCTACAATGAGCAGTTCTTC. Protein: CASSIRARGYSSYNEQFF.

This clone was seen more than once but under ten times. The CDR3 DNA reads TGTGCCAGTAGTCGTTCCGGGCCGGAAGAGACCCAGTACTTC. Its translation: CASSRSGPEETQYF. The V call is TRBV19, the J call TRBJ2-5; D gene unclear. This CDR3 is built from 14 residues. Germline assignment: CDR1 LNHDA and CDR2 SQIVND (reference sequence). Trimming took off 5 bases at V and 3 bases at J, with 13 bases between the two ends.